This is a list of T cell receptor beta chains from one sample in a study of human versus mouse CDR3 diversity and MHC coevolution. Sequenced by immunoSEQ multiplex PCR; TCRdb stores in-frame clones only, minus some. This table has fewer than 80,000 clones, roughly 90% appearing once. The sequencing input was naive CD4+ T cells from blood. All receptors derive from a person aged 30 to 69 in good health. Each CDR3 is given with its conserved first and last residue. Each record gives: clone size, D gene, J gene, V gene, CDR3 DNA, CDR3 protein. The D gene is left open where the match is weak. Clone size is stated in some rows and not others, as once, few, many or a class when expanded.

few . TRBJ1-2 TRBV10-3 TGTGCCATCAGTGAGTCGACGGGAAACTATGGCTACACCTTC CAISESTGNYGYTF
. . TRBJ2-1 TRBV7-2 TGTGCCAGCAGCTTGTCTATCCTGGATGAGCAGTTCTTC CASSLSILDEQFF
. . TRBJ2-5 TRBV9 TGTGCCAGCAGCGTAAACGAGGAGACCCAGTACTTC CASSVNEETQYF
. TRBD1 TRBJ1-2 TRBV2 TGTGCCAGCAGGGCAGGACAGGGCGCATGGTCGTATGGCTACACCTTC CASRAGQGAWSYGYTF
. TRBD1 TRBJ1-2 TRBV28 TGTGCCAGCAGTATTCCGACAGGGGCTGCCAGAGGTGACTATGGCTACACCTTC CASSIPTGAARGDYGYTF
. TRBD1 TRBJ1-1 TRBV7-2 TGTGCCAGCAGCTTCGGGACAGGGGTCCGAGGGGCTTTCTTT CASSFGTGVRGAFF
. . TRBJ2-2 TRBV4-1 TGCGCCAGCAGCCCCCAAAAAGGGGCAAACACCGGGGAGCTGTTTTTT CASSPQKGANTGELFF
few . TRBJ1-5 TRBV27 TGTGCCAGCAGTTTAGAGGGGCGGGGAAATCAGCCCCAGCATTTT CASSLEGRGNQPQHF
. . TRBJ2-7 TRBV5-4 TGTGCCAGCAGCTTGGAAAACTACGAGCAGTACTTC CASSLENYEQYF
. . TRBJ1-2 TRBV7-8 TGTGCCAGCAGCGCTGACCCCGGGATACTGGGTGGCTACACCTTC CASSADPGILGGYTF
. TRBD2 TRBJ2-2 TRBV4-2 TGTGCCAGCAGCCAAGGTAGCGGGGGCAACACCGGGGAGCTGTTTTTT CASSQGSGGNTGELFF
. TRBD2 TRBJ2-5 TRBV11-2 TGTGCCAGCAGCTCGCGACTAGCGGGGGTAGGGGAGACCCAGTACTTC CASSSRLAGVGETQYF
few TRBD1 TRBJ2-6 TRBV18 TGTGCCAGCTCACCACCGAGACAGGGCTCTGGGGCCAACGTCCTGACTTTC CASSPPRQGSGANVLTF
. TRBD2 TRBJ2-1 TRBV7-7 TGTGCCAGCAGCTTAGGGCTAGCGGCCTACAATGAGCAGTTCTTC CASSLGLAAYNEQFF
. . TRBJ1-6 TRBV5-1 TGCGCCAGCAGCTTGGTTATAGATTCACCCCTCCACTTT CASSLVIDSPLHF
. TRBD1 TRBJ2-3 TRBV6-1 TGTGCCAGCAGTGATCGCCGGACAGGGGGCGGTGGGGCACAAGATACGCAGTATTTT CASSDRRTGGGGAQDTQYF
. . TRBJ2-3 TRBV5-1 TGCGCCAGCAGCTCGGGGCGCTCGGGTTCGGCGGGGGCGACAGATACGCAGTATTTT CASSSGRSGSAGATDTQYF
. . TRBJ2-7 TRBV6-1 TGTGCCAGCAGTGAAAGAAAGCAAGTCCAGTACTTC CASSERKQVQYF
once TRBD1 TRBJ2-7 TRBV28 TGTGCCAGCAGTTCCAGACCGCCCGCCAGGGGGCGGCTTTTTGCCTACGAGCAGTACTTC CASSSRPPARGRLFAYEQYF
. . TRBJ2-5 TRBV2 TGTGCCAGCAGTGAGGGCAGGGGCGGAGAGACCCAGTACTTC CASSEGRGGETQYF
. TRBD1 TRBJ1-3 TRBV5-6 TGTGCCAGCAGCTTGGGGGGACAGGGCCTTCGCGGAAACACCATATATTTT CASSLGGQGLRGNTIYF
once . TRBJ1-2 TRBV6-1 TGTGCCAGCAGTGAATCGTCAGCCCTGGAGGGCTACACCTTC CASSESSALEGYTF
. TRBD1 TRBJ2-1 TRBV7-9 TGTGCCAGCACCCTAGATGGCAGGGGGTCCTACAATGAGCAGTTCTTC CASTLDGRGSYNEQFF
. . TRBJ1-2 TRBV28 TGTGCCAGTAACCTACACACCGCGGTGGCGGGTGGCTACACCTTC CASNLHTAVAGGYTF
. . TRBJ2-5 TRBV4-1 TGCGCCAGCAGCCTAGGGAGGCCTAGCCGTGAGACCCAGTACTTC CASSLGRPSRETQYF
. TRBD2 TRBJ2-1 TRBV6-6 TGTGCCAGCAGTCCCCGGGGGGGGTTTGACAATGAGCAGTTCTTC CASSPRGGFDNEQFF
. . TRBJ2-7 TRBV7-3 TGTGCCAGCAGCTTACAAAGCGGGCCCCTGGACGAGCAGTACTTC CASSLQSGPLDEQYF
. . TRBJ1-3 TRBV18 TGTGCCAGCTCACCAGTCGCCGGGGTAGCTGGAAACACCATATATTTT CASSPVAGVAGNTIYF
. . TRBJ1-1 TRBV7-9 TGTGCCAGCAGCTTCGAGGGCAGCATGAACACTGAAGCTTTCTTT CASSFEGSMNTEAFF
. . TRBJ2-7 TRBV15 TGTGCCACCAGCAGAGATCAGGGGAGCGAGCAGTACTTC CATSRDQGSEQYF
. . TRBJ1-1 TRBV6-4 TGTGCCAGCAGTGACGGGGCACTTAACCGGGAAGCTTTCTTT CASSDGALNREAFF
. . TRBJ1-2 TRBV30 TGTGCCTGGAGAGGACATATTAACTATGGCTACACCTTC CAWRGHINYGYTF
. . TRBJ1-1 TRBV6-6 TGTGCCAGCACCCAGGGTGTCACTGAAGCTTTCTTT CASTQGVTEAFF
. . TRBJ2-1 TRBV19 TGTGCCAGTAGTAAAACAGGGAACAATGAGCAGTTCTTC CASSKTGNNEQFF